This T cell receptor (beta chain) is from a study of cytomegalovirus exposure and HLA in healthy donors (dated by TCRdb to about 2017). Background for the entire study: An earlier analysis of approximately 590 of the donors reported 250 to 300 Gb of sequence data and roughly 100 million unique TCR beta sequences from 150 million to 200 million T cells. About 330 gigabases of sequencing data and around 88 million unique TCR sequences made up an early release that covered 500 to 650 HLA-typed donors. Of the approximately 400 genotyped donors, 81% fell in the genetic ancestry cluster associated with self-reported Caucasian donors. The aim of the study was to test whether cataloging public T cell receptors could identify signatures of past pathogen exposure. The T cell repertoires of 666 subjects were profiled by immunosequencing and related to cytomegalovirus serostatus. Along with the roughly 670-subject first cohort, a separate validation cohort of over 90 different subjects was used. High-throughput TCR immunosequencing, statistical association of individual TCRs with disease status, and machine learning were combined to predict cytomegalovirus infection status. A later analysis re-analyzed previously published TCR beta repertoires from roughly 690 donors and added high-resolution HLA genotyping to study TCR occurrence patterns. The later analysis used no new phenotypic data to find candidate immune exposures, relying instead on TCR beta sequences and their occurrence across donors. An earlier analysis of around 580 of the donors used high-throughput TCR beta sequencing to judge whether each TCR beta V gene segment behaved as functional or pseudogenic. Alongside the repertoire data, information on donor age, sex, ethnicity and CMV serostatus was compiled. Genome-wide SNP genotypes for about 65% of the roughly 670 donors were used in a later genetic analysis, which treated that subset as a discovery cohort. Every repertoire in the discovery cohort had been generated on one and the same sequencing platform. HLA typing included class I and class II loci at four-digit resolution. Typing coverage differed by locus: A, B, C, DRB1 and DQB1 were typed in roughly 629-630 donors, DQA1 in 500 to 550, DPA1 in 600 to 610, and DPB1 in roughly 470. A handful of DR-DQ haplotypes were handled as single units for association and clustering because linkage in the cohort was strong. Among over 350 genotyped donors of the cohort, an average of 235,054 unique TCR beta nucleotide sequences were sequenced per donor, roughly 20% of them non-productive.

The library came from the immunoSEQ multiplex PCR assay. The multiplex PCR relied on a mix of 60 forward primers for TCR Vbeta segments and 13 reverse primers for TCR Jbeta segments. The CDR3 region of rearranged TCR beta genes was amplified from genomic DNA by a multiplex PCR assay. On the Illumina HiSeq System, the amplified TCR beta libraries were sequenced as 87-base-pair reads. As for the authors' bioinformatics: In a later analysis, tens of millions of unique TCR beta chains were counted across the roughly 610 repertoires, and approximately 11 million of these chains were shared by at least two donors. A nearest-neighbor algorithm error-corrected the raw reads and collapsed the reads into unique sequences, merging closely related sequences to remove PCR and sequencing errors. To assign V, D and J gene segments, CDR3 sequences were aligned to IMGT reference sequences. Each retained sequence needed at least a six-nucleotide match to both a V gene segment and a J gene segment. A rearrangement was called productive if the CDR3 had no stop codons and remained in frame with V and J, and every other rearrangement was called non-productive. Following IMGT convention, CDR3 was defined as the stretch from the second conserved V-encoded cysteine up to the conserved J-encoded phenylalanine. The earlier analysis of about 560 of the donors excluded any sequence lacking an unambiguous match to a single V gene segment. An earlier analysis of fewer than 650 of the donors classified V segments as functional when productive rearrangements were above 56.7% and as segregating when the standard deviation between donors was above 5%. A statistical classification framework was built to diagnose cytomegalovirus status from the catalog of TCR beta chain sequences. In a later analysis, V and J genes were assigned by comparing TCR nucleotide sequences against IMGT/GENE-DB human TR gene sequences. A later analysis assigned CDR3 sequences and most-parsimonious VDJ recombination scenarios with the TCRdist pipeline. In a later analysis, every TCR beta chain was defined by the combination of its CDR3 amino acid sequence and its V-gene family, and reads without a unique V-gene family were dropped. As a way to deal with suspected cross-contamination and a sequencing artifact, a later analysis dropped more than 500 nucleotide sequences that were highly shared and had low generation probability. For each public chain, a later analysis derived a clonal expansion index from normalized ranks of inferred template counts within each repertoire. A later analysis computed generation probabilities with a VDJ recombination model fitted to out-of-frame rearrangements, and checked the results against IGoR. Hypergeometric tests were used in a later analysis to score TCR-TCR, TCR-HLA and TCR-CMV co-occurrence, with a repertoire-size bias correction applied to the TCR pairs. A later analysis estimated false discovery rates by permuting HLA or CMV assignments 20 times. In a later analysis, co-occurring TCRs were grouped using DBSCAN, and TCRdist sequence similarity was added for clustering within HLA-allele-positive subsets. Repertoires with fewer than 30,000 or more than 120,000 public chains, plus five repertoires with anomalous nucleotide sharing, were excluded from co-occurrence clustering. TCRdb obtained this table from immuneACCESS and retained in-frame rearrangements with V and J assigned. These tables miss some clones; where compared with another copy, unresolved V genes account for less than half of the shortfall, and the remainder is unexplained. Clone size and the V and J calls come from that table; the DNA yielded D and trimming. This sample holds some 130,000 clones; about four fifths were observed only once. The ten top clones hold under 1.5% of the sample.

The research as a whole found: At a false discovery rate of 0.05, a later analysis linked around 17,000 TCR beta sequences to specific HLA alleles. In a later genetic analysis, a missense DCLRE1C variant was associated with V-gene and J-gene trimming of TCR beta chains, and the association was replicated in an independent cohort. Linkage disequilibrium might explain the correlated functional status among segregating V segments, but an unknown experimental factor could not be ruled out. Three of the identified cytomegalovirus-associated TCR beta chains were confirmed in vitro to be specific for cytomegalovirus antigens. In a later analysis, HLA-associated TCR beta chains showed more clonal expansion and lower generation probabilities than non-associated chains that were equally common. Most TCR sequences were observed very rarely across donors, whereas some public TCRs were present in many individuals. According to the authors, the approach could potentially be generalized to other disease states and immunological phenotypes. A cluster of highly shared sequence variants was judged likely to be a technical artifact of the sequencing pipeline. In a later analysis, TCR association rates were found to vary across HLA loci, with the most associated TCRs seen for DRB1 alleles and the fewest for HLA-C alleles. Broadly in line with IMGT annotations, most TCR beta V segments showed up in productive rearrangements about 87% or about 30% of the time in an earlier analysis of a few hundred of the donors. In this cohort, only TCR beta chains were sequenced, and detectable features were limited by the absence of alpha or paired-chain data. In a later genetic analysis, fewer N-insertions in productive TCRs were reported among donors in an Asian-associated ancestry cluster than the roughly 700-donor mean. A total of about 150 TCR beta chains were listed by the study as associated with cytomegalovirus. Cytomegalovirus status was reported to be diagnosed by the classifier with high specificity and sensitivity in both the original and validation cohorts. Because HLA typing was missing for some donors at each locus, association tests included only the typed subset. Strong co-occurrence of HLA alleles, especially DR and DQ, made assigning TCR associations to individual alleles difficult. Some IMGT-functional V segments, including TRBV6-2 and TRBV6-3, could not be distinguished by the 87-base-pair reads and were therefore excluded. A further reported finding was that TCR beta sequences accurately predicted the HLA-A and HLA-B alleles for most subjects in the first cohort. Most CMV-associated TCR beta chains appeared to be HLA-restricted in a later analysis, and the HLA associations seemed to be driven largely by CMV exposure. According to a later analysis, parvovirus B19, influenza, CMV and Epstein-Barr virus appeared linked to several top co-occurrence clusters. Immune exposure information for the cohort was limited to CMV serostatus. The presence/absence analyses assumed that sequencing depth was roughly uniform across donors, and that assumption may not be true. Because counts were too low, seventeen rarely observed V segments, including chromosome 9 orphons, were excluded from the earlier analysis of 500 to 700 of the donors.

As to this clone: Its antigen specificity is not known. The sample holds no much larger clone one base away, and base qualities are not on file.

The cohort consisted of approximately 670 healthy bone marrow donors. At the time of sampling, all cohort members were nominally healthy, though unrecorded immune exposures were likely present. The donor tested CMV seropositive and was one of the 289 seropositive cohort members. Each donor provided a peripheral blood sample, and peripheral blood mononuclear cells were used for TCR beta sequencing. Genomic DNA extraction from the blood cell samples was performed with the Qiagen DNeasy Blood Extraction Kit. Looking up the germline V gene yields CDR1 SGHVS and CDR2 FNYEAQ. The CDR3 covers 17 residues, taking in both the cysteine and the phenylalanine. The DNA shown is the 51-base CDR3, in frame from base 1. V has 1 base trimmed and J has 2 bases trimmed; junction bases matching no gene number 7.

The chain couples TRBV7-6 to TRBJ2-3; TRBD2 aligns with 9 central bases. This TCR was sampled from a male donor in good health and CMV-seropositive. Sequencing was done on a sample of PBMCs. The CDR3 sequence is CASSLEPSGDATDTQYF. The DNA is TGTGCCAGCAGCTTAGAACCTAGCGGGGATGCCACAGATACGCAGTATTTT.